The 26 T cell receptor beta chains presented below share a single source sample, sequenced in a study of cytomegalovirus exposure and HLA in healthy donors listed by TCRdb under 2017. To prepare the library, the immunoSEQ multiplex PCR assay was applied. For the multiplex PCR, a mixture combining 60 forward primers for TCR Vbeta segments and 13 reverse primers for TCR Jbeta segments was used. TCRdb re-hosts the immuneACCESS table, in-frame sequences only. Its copies lack some clones; in the studies checked, an unresolved V gene accounts for under half of them, and the cause for the rest is not known. The sample's own table lists about 130,000 clones. 1.5% to 2% of the sample is in the top ten clones. The sample taken for sequencing was PBMCs. The receptors shown here come from a woman between 40 and 55 years old in good health and CMV-seropositive.

The chain is built from TRBV4-3 and TRBJ2-3; TRBD2 is a possible D gene (5 bases). Trimming removed 2 bases at V and 5 bases at J, with 17 bases between. Germline lookup yields CDR1 LGHNA and CDR2 YSLEER. The CDR3 contains 16 residues. CDR3: CASSQTGPPAGDTQYF. The CDR3 DNA is TGCGCCAGCAGCCAAACTGGACCCCCCGCGGGAGATACGCAGTATTTT.

V is TRBV27 and J is TRBJ2-1; unclear D gene. Trimming took 6 bases from V and 3 from J, leaving 18 bases between them. The CDR3 loop spans 16 amino acids. Germline lookup yields CDR1 MNHEY and CDR2 SMNVEV (reference sequence). In DNA form, the CDR3 reads TGTGCCAGCAGCCCCCTTAAATCCAGTCACTACAATGAGCAGTTCTTC. Its protein is CASSPLKSSHYNEQFF.

V and J are TRBV6-1 and TRBJ2-7; 8 positions match TRBD1. V dropped 10 bases and J dropped 6; count of bases not matched to a gene: 14. The germline CDR1 and CDR2 sequences are MNHNS and SASEGT. The CDR3 has 14 amino acids. The chain's CDR3 is CATQAGQGLVEQYF. The DNA for the CDR3 is TGTGCCACCCAAGCCGGACAGGGCCTCGTCGAGCAGTACTTC.

This chain joins TRBV28 and TRBJ1-2; D gene unclear. Trimming left V 6 bases short and J 6 bases short, with 23 bases between. This CDR3 has 16 amino acids. The V gene's germline CDR1 is MDHEN and CDR2 SYDVKM. CDR3 DNA: TGTGCCAGCAGACCAGCGTGGGAGGATAAAGCTGATGGCTACACCTTC. Its protein is CASRPAWEDKADGYTF.

The chain is built from TRBV27 and TRBJ2-7; 7 bases line up with TRBD2. V lost 8 bases, J lost 7 bases, and 11 bases stayed unmatched. The CDR3 is 13 residues long. CDR1 is MNHEY, CDR2 SMNVEV, per germline (reference sequence). The CDR3 coding sequence is TGTGCCAGCCCTGTACGGGAGGTAGGGGAGCAGTACTTC. It translates to CASPVREVGEQYF.

This sequence joins TRBV10-3 and TRBJ2-1; 10 nucleotides line up with TRBD2. The CDR3 runs 12 residues. Per the germline V gene, CDR1 is ENHRY and CDR2 is SYGVKD. The ends lost 8 bases at V and 16 bases at J; junction bases unmatched: 11. CDR3 loop: CAISSSGSFRFF. The CDR3 nucleotides read TGTGCCATCTCTTCTAGCGGGAGCTTTCGTTTCTTC.

The rearrangement joins TRBV29-1 to TRBJ1-1; tentative D call: TRBD1 (6 bases). Germline CDR1 is SQVTM and CDR2 is ANQGSEA. The CDR3 is made up of 11 amino acids. Trimming shortened V by 6 bases and J by 3 bases, and 8 bases separated the two germline ends. CDR3 coding DNA: TGCAGCGTGCAGGGGTACACTGAAGCTTTCTTT. Translated: CSVQGYTEAFF.

The chain carries TRBV14 and TRBJ1-6; D not resolved. The CDR3 is 14 amino acids. CDR1 SGHDN and CDR2 FVKESK come from the germline V gene. Between the trimmed V and J ends, which lost 4 bases and 7 bases, there was a span of 11 bases. The CDR3 loop reads CASSRLQENSPLHF. CDR3 nucleotide sequence: TGTGCCAGCAGCCGGCTCCAGGAAAATTCACCCCTCCACTTT. Combining the CDR3 with reference TRBV14 and TRBJ1-6 gives the whole variable domain EAGVTQFPSHSVIEKGQTVTLRCDPISGHDNLYWYRRVMGKEIKFLLHFVKESKQDESGMPNNRFLAERTGGTYSTLKVQPAELEDSGVYFCASSRLQENSPLHFGNGTRLTVT.

This chain links TRBV4-1 with TRBJ1-1; 7 bases are shared with TRBD1. CDR3 length: 14 amino acids. J gave up 7 bases and V 7 bases, and 12 bases lay outside the gene matches. CDR1 and CDR2 from the germline V gene are MGHRA and YSYEKL. The CDR3 spells CASNPKGARGEAFF. The CDR3 bases are TGCGCCAGCAACCCCAAGGGGGCGAGGGGTGAAGCTTTCTTT.

The chain recombines TRBV6-5 with TRBJ1-2, with 9 bases identical to TRBD1. V lost 7 bases and J lost 4; bases outside the gene matches: 7. CDR1 and CDR2 from the germline V gene are MNHEY and SVGAGI. The CDR3 sequence is 14 residues long. CDR3 nucleotides: TGTGCCAGCACACGGGACAGGGAGGGCTATGGCTACACCTTC. Amino acids: CASTRDREGYGYTF.

The V call is TRBV30, the J call TRBJ2-1; TRBD2 is a possible D gene (6 bases). The germline gives CDR1 GTSNPN, CDR2 SVGIG (reference sequence). The CDR3 covers 17 residues. V lost 4 bases and J 7 bases, leaving 26 bases between the germline ends. CDR3 region: CAWIPPRGLLWGNEQFF. The CDR3, as DNA: TGTGCCTGGATACCACCCCGGGGACTCCTTTGGGGGAATGAGCAGTTCTTC. Full variable domain (missing parts from reference TRBV30 and TRBJ2-1): SQTIHQWPATLVQPVGSPLSLECTVEGTSNPNLYWYRQAAGRGLQLLFYSVGIGQISSEVPQNLSASRPQDRQFILSSKKLLLSDSGFYLCAWIPPRGLLWGNEQFFGPGTRLTVL.

The chain employs TRBV5-1 and TRBJ2-2; D not certain. The CDR3 length is 14 residues. Trimming shortened V by 5 bases and J by 0 bases, and 8 bases separated the two germline ends. Germline CDR1 and CDR2: SGHRS and YFSETQ. The DNA for the CDR3 is TGCGCCAGCAGGACTGCAGCGAACACCGGGGAGCTGTTTTTT. Translation: CASRTAANTGELFF. Full variable domain (remainder filled in from reference TRBV5-1 and TRBJ2-2): KAGVTQTPRYLIKTRGQQVTLSCSPISGHRSVSWYQQTPGQGLQFLFEYFSETQRNKGNFPGRFSGRQFSNSRSEMNVSTLELGDSALYLCASRTAANTGELFFGEGSRLTVL.

The V call is TRBV19, the J call TRBJ1-5; 7 positions agree with TRBD1. Germline V gene lookup returns CDR1 LNHDA and CDR2 SQIVND (reference sequence). After removal of 5 bases from V and 7 bases from J, the junction contained 8 bases not matched to a gene. There are 14 residues in the CDR3. The CDR3 DNA reads as TGTGCCAGTAGTCCTTCGACAGGGTTCCAGCCCCAGCATTTT. This codes for CASSPSTGFQPQHF.

V gene TRBV11-2 combines with J gene TRBJ1-2, with D possibly being TRBD1 (5 bases). Germline CDR1 SGHAT, CDR2 FQNNGV. This CDR3 region has 13 residues. Trimming left V 2 bases short and J 4 bases short, with 8 bases between. CDR3: CASSLQGGYGYTF. CDR3 nucleotide sequence: TGTGCCAGCAGCTTACAGGGAGGCTATGGCTACACCTTC.

The rearrangement joins TRBV13 to TRBJ1-2; D may be TRBD1 (6 bases). This CDR3 comprises 16 residues. The V end lost 4 bases, the J end lost 5 bases, and 20 bases lay between the germline ends. Germline values: CDR1 PRHDT, CDR2 FYEKMQ (reference sequence). DNA of the CDR3: TGTGCCAGCAGCTCCTTCGTGACAGGAGTGGAATATGGCTACACCTTC. This translates into CASSSFVTGVEYGYTF.

The CDR3 sequence is CASSLDAGFQETQYF. As DNA, the CDR3 is TGTGCCAGCAGCTTAGACGCGGGATTCCAAGAGACCCAGTACTTC. V and J are TRBV7-2 and TRBJ2-5, with a weak D call TRBD2 (6 bases). The CDR3 contains 15 residues. The V and J ends lost 1 base and 1 base respectively, with 10 bases between them. CDR1 SGHTA and CDR2 FQGNSA come from the germline V gene.

This chain links TRBV27 with TRBJ2-6; D is possibly TRBD1 (6 bases). The CDR3 consists of 16 residues. Germline-derived CDR1 and CDR2 are MNHEY and SMNVEV (reference sequence). Trimming took 6 bases from V and 0 from J, leaving 12 bases between them. CDR3 bases: TGTGCCAGCAGCGAACAGGGCCCCTCTGGGGCCAACGTCCTGACTTTC. Translated, it gives CASSEQGPSGANVLTF.

The rearrangement links TRBV6-5 to TRBJ1-2; no firm D call. This CDR3 spans 14 amino acids. The V gene's germline CDR1 is MNHEY and CDR2 SVGAGI. V lost 0 bases and J 0 bases, leaving 5 bases between the germline ends. The CDR3 DNA sequence: TGTGCCAGCAGTTACTCTGGAGCTAACTATGGCTACACCTTC. Encoded protein: CASSYSGANYGYTF.

This chain uses TRBV7-2 with TRBJ2-7; 7 positions match TRBD1. The germline CDR1 and CDR2 sequences are SGHTA and FQGNSA. Trimming at V came to 5 bases and at J to 5 bases, leaving 6 bases not matched to a gene. This CDR3 is 13 amino acids long. DNA of the CDR3: TGTGCCAGCAGCCGACAGGGTAGCAACGAGCAGTACTTC. Its protein product is CASSRQGSNEQYF. The whole variable domain, remainder taken from reference TRBV7-2 and TRBJ2-7, is GAGVSQSPSNKVTEKGKDVELRCDPISGHTALYWYRQSLGQGLEFLIYFQGNSAPDKSGLPSDRFSAERTGGSVSTLTIQRTQQEDSAVYLCASSRQGSNEQYFGPGTRLTVT.

The J gene is TRBJ1-4, the V gene TRBV5-1; D might be TRBD1 (6 bases). CDR1 is SGHRS, CDR2 YFSETQ, per germline. The CDR3 runs to 16 residues. The germline V and J ends were trimmed by 1 base and 0 bases, with 10 bases remaining between them. CDR3 protein: CASSLQGSTTNEKLFF. Here the CDR3 DNA reads TGCGCCAGCAGCTTGCAGGGGTCTACAACTAATGAAAAACTGTTTTTT.

V gene TRBV7-9 combines with J gene TRBJ1-1; 7 nucleotides align to TRBD1. The CDR3 is 14 amino acids. The germline V gene has CDR1 SEHNR and CDR2 FQNEAQ (reference sequence). The V segment lost 2 bases and the J segment 5 bases; nucleotides outside the gene matches: 5. The CDR3 spells CASSLTRQGTEAFF. The CDR3 DNA reads TGTGCCAGCAGCTTAACCCGACAGGGAACTGAAGCTTTCTTT. The full variable domain, completed using reference TRBV7-9 and TRBJ1-1, is DTGVSQNPRHKITKRGQNVTFRCDPISEHNRLYWYRQTLGQGPEFLTYFQNEAQLEKSRLLSDRFSAERPKGSFSTLEIQRTEQGDSAMYLCASSLTRQGTEAFFGQGTRLTVV.

This chain uses TRBV29-1 with TRBJ1-2; unclear D gene. Germline lookup yields CDR1 SQVTM and CDR2 ANQGSEA. V dropped 1 base and J dropped 8 bases, with 11 bases sitting between them. This CDR3 contains 12 residues. CDR3 region: CSVEGGLPGYTF. The CDR3 bases are TGCAGCGTTGAAGGAGGGCTTCCCGGCTACACCTTC. The whole variable domain, remainder taken from reference TRBV29-1 and TRBJ1-2, is SAVISQKPSRDICQRGTSLTIQCQVDSQVTMMFWYRQQPGQSLTLIATANQGSEATYESGFVIDKFPISRPNLTFSTLTVSNMSPEDSSIYLCSVEGGLPGYTFGSGTRLTVV.

This chain uses TRBV5-6 with TRBJ2-1, with no clear D. V was cut by 1 base and J by 12 bases, with 14 bases left in between. Germline-derived CDR1 and CDR2 are SGHDT and YYEEEE. The CDR3 loop spans 13 amino acids. The CDR3 here is CASSLRYGWRQFF. The DNA for the CDR3 is TGTGCCAGCAGCTTGAGATACGGGTGGCGGCAGTTCTTC. Combining the CDR3 with reference TRBV5-6 and TRBJ2-1 gives the whole variable domain DAGVTQSPTHLIKTRGQQVTLRCSPKSGHDTVSWYQQALGQGPQFIFQYYEEEERQRGNFPDRFSGHQFPNYSSELNVNALLLGDSALYLCASSLRYGWRQFFGPGTRLTVL.

The V and J genes are TRBV25-1 and TRBJ2-1; the D gene is possibly TRBD1 (6 bases). CDR1 MGHDK and CDR2 SYGVNS come from the germline V gene. The CDR3 totals 15 residues. V shed 3 bases and J shed 10 bases, with 19 bases lying between them. In DNA, the CDR3 is TGTGCCAGCAGTGACGGGGCAGGGGCCGTTTCAGAGCAGTTCTTC. It codes for CASSDGAGAVSEQFF.

The chain is built from TRBV5-1 and TRBJ1-4, with TRBD1 matching 8 bases. CDR3 size: 15 residues. The germline V gene encodes CDR1 SGHRS and CDR2 YFSETQ. J was trimmed by 4 bases and V by 5 bases; bases with no gene match: 7. In DNA, the CDR3 is TGCGCCAGCAGTCAGGGGGCCGGAAATAATGAAAAACTGTTTTTT. This translates into CASSQGAGNNEKLFF.

The chain joins TRBV4-3 to TRBJ2-4; D might be TRBD1 (6 bases). Per the germline V gene, CDR1 is LGHNA and CDR2 is YSLEER. V was clipped by 0 bases and J by 4 bases, with 13 bases between them. This CDR3 contains 16 residues. CDR3 region: CASSQDLGQGKNIQYF. CDR3 DNA sequence: TGCGCCAGCAGCCAAGATCTCGGGCAGGGGAAAAACATTCAGTACTTC.